This T cell receptor beta chain was retrieved from a study of Graves' ophthalmopathy and Graves' hyperthyroidism. Findings and limits, study-wide: A 13-signature model separated ophthalmopathy from stable hyperthyroidism, 85% to 90% sensitivity, around 78% specificity.

Clinical symptoms and serum thyroxine were used for diagnosis; TRAb, thyroid ultrasound and orbital computed tomography were also relied on. As the starting material, approximately 10 ml of fresh peripheral blood yielded the PBMCs. V was shortened by 5 bases and J by 8 bases, with 15 bases between the two germline ends. The CDR3 spans 13 residues. Germline V gene lookup returns CDR1 SNHLY and CDR2 FYNNEI. Amplification of TCR beta CDR3 regions used RNA transcripts. HTBI primers were employed in first-round RT-PCR, then a second-round multiplex PCR followed. TCRdb re-called the multiplex PCR reads through MiXCR, storing one row per CDR3 protein. Of about 400,000 distinct CDR3 sequences listed, approximately 20% are singletons. This clonotype was counted at least ten times. Its antigen is unidentified.

Sequencing was carried out using peripheral blood. This chain joins TRBV2 and TRBJ1-1; perhaps TRBD1 as D (6 bases). This sequence was found in a woman in her late teens or twenties with Graves' ophthalmopathy. CDR3 DNA sequence: TGTGCCAGCAGTACAGGGCAGGGAGAGGAAGCTTTCTTT. Residues: CASSTGQGEEAFF.